The next 9 T cell receptor beta chains were all read from a single sample in a study of T cell repertoires in cytomegalovirus infection. No antigen has been identified for these receptors. TCRdb reprocessed the reads with MiXCR, giving one entry per CDR3 protein. The data show about half a million distinct CDR3 sequences, about 33% seen once. This specimen consisted of cultured PBMCs, obtained from culture after CMV antigen stimulation. All receptors derive from a human donor in good health (CMV status not recorded). Some clones in this sample may be carry-over from other donors' samples.

The sample holds many counts of this clonotype. The chain joins TRBV7-2 to TRBJ1-1, with 8 bases identical to TRBD1. Losses at the gene ends were 5 bases for V and 2 bases for J; bases not matched to a gene: 4. CDR1 is SGHTA, CDR2 FQGNSA, per germline. The CDR3 totals 14 residues. CDR3 nucleotides: TGTGCCAGCAGCCGGGACAGGACTAACACTGAAGCTTTCTTT. This sequence encodes CASSRDRTNTEAFF.

This chain joins TRBV7-8 and TRBJ2-1, with 11 bases lining up with TRBD2. The CDR3 covers 16 residues. J lost 4 bases, V lost 5 bases, and 7 bases had no gene match. Looked up from germline, CDR1 is SGHVS and CDR2 is FQNEAQ. The CDR3 loop reads CASSPSSGRSYNEQFF. The CDR3, as DNA: TGTGCCAGCAGCCCCTCTAGCGGGAGGTCGTACAATGAGCAGTTCTTC.

This clonotype was recorded a few times. The chain uses TRBV7-2 and TRBJ2-1; D may correspond to TRBD1 or TRBD2 (5 bases each). CDR1 and CDR2 from the germline V gene are SGHTA and FQGNSA. V lost 4 bases to trimming and J lost 11 bases, with 15 bases between them. The CDR3 spans 13 residues. The CDR3 is CASSSTGAFQQFF. Written as DNA, the CDR3 is TGTGCCAGCAGCTCCACCGGGGCCTTCCAGCAGTTCTTC.

The gene calls are TRBV4-1 and TRBJ1-2; D perhaps matches TRBD1 (6 bases). The CDR3 loop spans 15 amino acids. Germline V gives CDR1 MGHRA, CDR2 YSYEKL. The germline V and J ends were trimmed by 5 bases and 5 bases, with 18 bases remaining between them. CDR3 nucleotides: TGCGCCAGCAGCGACCCCAGGGAGGGGGATTATGGCTACACCTTC. Its protein product is CASSDPREGDYGYTF.

This chain joins TRBV4-1 and TRBJ1-2; 8 nucleotides align to TRBD1. This CDR3 has 18 residues. Germline CDR1 and CDR2: MGHRA and YSYEKL. V lost 2 bases and J lost 2; bases outside the gene matches: 13. The CDR3 DNA is TGCGCCAGCAGCCAACCCCGCAGGGGGCCGATCGCAAACTATGGCTACACCTTC. Protein product: CASSQPRRGPIANYGYTF.

This clonotype was detected many times. The gene calls are TRBV7-2 and TRBJ2-1; TRBD2 is a possible D gene (6 bases). CDR1 and CDR2 from the germline V gene are SGHTA and FQGNSA. CDR3 size: 15 residues. With 5 bases removed from V and 3 bases from J, the gap between germline ends came to 14 bases. The CDR3 bases are TGTGCCAGCAGCCTTAGCCCGGGACTCTACAATGAGCAGTTCTTC. It specifies CASSLSPGLYNEQFF.

The rearrangement uses TRBV5-1 and TRBJ1-4; D might be TRBD1 (5 bases). Trimming removed 4 bases at V and 4 bases at J, with 8 bases between. The CDR3 consists of 13 residues. Germline loops: CDR1 SGHRS, CDR2 YFSETQ. CDR3 in DNA: TGCGCCAGCAGCAGGGACCTTAATGAAAAACTGTTTTTT. Translation: CASSRDLNEKLFF. Full variable domain (rest looked up from reference TRBV5-1 and TRBJ1-4): KAGVTQTPRYLIKTRGQQVTLSCSPISGHRSVSWYQQTPGQGLQFLFEYFSETQRNKGNFPGRFSGRQFSNSRSEMNVSTLELGDSALYLCASSRDLNEKLFFGSGTQLSVL.

The V gene is TRBV7-2, the J gene TRBJ2-1, with 9 bases fitting TRBD2. The germline V gene has CDR1 SGHTA and CDR2 FQGNSA. Trimming at V came to 7 bases and at J to 5 bases, leaving 9 bases not matched to a gene. The CDR3 extends over 15 amino acids. CDR3 region: CASTSREGLDNEQFF. DNA for the CDR3: TGTGCCAGCACCTCGCGGGAGGGGTTAGACAATGAGCAGTTCTTC. The full variable domain, completed using reference TRBV7-2 and TRBJ2-1, is GAGVSQSPSNKVTEKGKDVELRCDPISGHTALYWYRQSLGQGLEFLIYFQGNSAPDKSGLPSDRFSAERTGGSVSTLTIQRTQQEDSAVYLCASTSREGLDNEQFFGPGTRLTVL.

This clonotype showed up just a few times. The chain couples TRBV4-2 to TRBJ1-5; D remains ambiguous. V dropped 1 base and J dropped 3 bases, with 10 bases sitting between them. The germline CDR1 and CDR2 sequences are LGHNA and YNFKEQ. This CDR3 contains 15 residues. The CDR3 DNA reads TGTGCCAGCAGCCAAGTCGGTTTGTACAATCAGCCCCAGCATTTT. Translation: CASSQVGLYNQPQHF.